This T cell receptor (beta chain) was observed in a study of monozygotic twins with inflammatory bowel disease. The authors ran two nested PCRs of 16 and 9 cycles on TCRalpha and TCRbeta cDNA. TCRdb re-called the 5' RACE reads and catalogs CDR3 proteins one per entry, DNA excluded. The specimen's table records around 380,000 distinct CDR3 sequences. This TCR derives from a human donor with ulcerative colitis or Crohn's disease, or a healthy co-twin of an affected twin (not recorded which). Sequencing input: blood.

CDR3 protein: CASSLEDLGGETQYF. V is TRBV7-6 and J is TRBJ2-5; lacking DNA, the TRBD2 call made by TCRdb goes unchecked. The CDR3 loop spans 15 amino acids. Germline CDR1 is SGHVS and CDR2 is FNYEAQ.